Below are 18 T cell receptor beta chains sequenced from a single sample in a study of Tregs in tolerant kidney transplant recipients. Related graft donors supplied nonmyeloablative bone marrow transplants, and mixed chimerism was transient. Clones were read by immunoSEQ multiplex PCR, and TCRdb kept only the in-frame ones, dropping some. This sample's clone table lists under 35,000 clones. The input for sequencing was CD4+ T cells from blood (PBMCs), taken 24 months after the transplant. These receptors originate from a human patient who received a combined kidney and bone marrow transplant. Some T cells may have come from the graft donor.

As to this clone: Read data end 3 residues before the CDR3 end; the end is taken from the germline J gene. The chain is built from TRBV5-1 and TRBJ2-1, with 8 positions matching TRBD1. CDR3 size: 14 residues. Trimming at V came to 3 bases and at J to 9 bases, leaving 8 bases not matched to a gene. Germline values: CDR1 SGHRS, CDR2 YFSETQ. The sequenced CDR3 bases are TGCGCCAGCAGCTCCAACATCGGGACAGGTGAG. It yields the protein CASSSNIGTGE. The full-length CDR3 reads as CASSSNIGTGEQFF.

Notes on this clone: The read is 3 residues too short to cover the CDR3 end, so that end is filled in from the germline J gene. This chain joins TRBV7-3 and TRBJ1-1, with D unresolved. The CDR3 runs 14 residues. Germline V gives CDR1 SGHTA, CDR2 FQGTGA. V was clipped by 3 bases and J by 0 bases, with 8 bases between them. The CDR3 DNA, read in part, is TGTGCCAGCAGCTTGGAGGGTATGAACACTGAA. It encodes CASSLEGMNTE. The entire CDR3 protein is CASSLEGMNTEAFF.

To note about this clone: The read ends 3 residues before the CDR3 terminus; that terminus is restored from the germline J gene. This rearrangement joins TRBV5-8 to TRBJ2-7; the D is unclear. The CDR3 is 11 residues long. With 4 bases removed from V and 6 bases from J, the gap between germline ends came to 8 bases. The germline V gene encodes CDR1 SGHTS and CDR2 YDEGEE. The CDR3 DNA, read in part, is TGTGCCAGCAGCCACTCCGCCGAG. This sequence encodes CASSHSAE. The whole CDR3 reads CASSHSAEQYF. The full variable domain, rest sourced from reference TRBV5-8 and TRBJ2-7, is EAGVTQSPTHLIKTRGQQATLRCSPISGHTSVYWYQQALGLGLQFLLWYDEGEERNRGNFPPRFSGRQFPNYSSELNVNALELEDSALYLCASSHSAEQYFGPGTRLTVT.

Remarks on this clone: The observed sequence ends 3 residues before the CDR3 terminus, with the missing tail filled in from the germline J gene. The chain couples TRBV29-1 to TRBJ2-3, with a weak D call TRBD2 (6 bases). V was trimmed by 7 bases and J by 2 bases, leaving 16 bases between them. Germline CDR1 and CDR2: SQVTM and ANQGSEA. The CDR3 sequence is 14 residues long. CDR3 protein: CSALGGLITDTQYF. Partial CDR3 DNA: TGCAGCGCCTTAGGAGGGCTGATCACAGATACG.

Notes on this clone: The read terminates 3 residues before the CDR3 end, so the remaining end is supplied by the germline J gene. The chain links TRBV20-1 to TRBJ1-5; the D gene is possibly TRBD1 (5 bases). Germline V lookup: CDR1 DFQATT, CDR2 SNEGSKA (reference sequence). V was clipped by 3 bases and J by 2 bases, with 11 bases between them. This CDR3 region has 14 residues. The sequenced CDR3 bases are TGCAGTGCTAGGAGGGGTCGGGGCAATCAGCCC. This translates into CSARRGRGNQP. The complete CDR3 sequence is CSARRGRGNQPQHF.

Remarks on this clone: The read finishes 3 residues shy of the CDR3 end, and the germline J gene is used to complete it. This chain links TRBV6-2 or TRBV6-3 with TRBJ2-1, with TRBD2 identical over 16 bases. V lost 6 bases, J lost 6 bases, and 5 bases stayed unmatched. The germline V gene encodes CDR1 MNHEY and CDR2 SVGEGT. The CDR3 length is 16 residues. CDR3 in amino acids: CASRPGTSGRVNEQFF. Incomplete CDR3 DNA: TGTGCCAGCAGACCTGGGACTAGCGGGAGGGTCAATGAG.

Notes on this clone: The read halts 3 residues ahead of the CDR3 end, with the missing end drawn from the germline J gene. The chain carries TRBV20-1 and TRBJ2-2; a weak D match, TRBD2 (5 bases). The CDR3 is 14 residues long. The germline V gene has CDR1 DFQATT and CDR2 SNEGSKA (reference sequence). Trimming left V 2 bases short and J 3 bases short, with 10 bases between. This CDR3 is CSARPPDYTGELFF. The sequenced CDR3 bases are TGCAGTGCTAGACCCCCGGACTACACCGGGGAG.

Concerning this clone itself: The read gets to within 3 residues of the CDR3 end, and the germline J gene fills in the rest. This rearrangement joins TRBV28 to TRBJ1-2, with D tentatively TRBD1 (5 bases). Trimming left V 6 bases short and J 6 bases short, with 23 bases between. CDR3 size: 16 residues. Germline loops: CDR1 MDHEN, CDR2 SYDVKM. The DNA read from the CDR3 is TGTGCCAGCAGCCGGGGGGAGGGACTGGGTCAGAATGGC. Protein sequence: CASSRGEGLGQNG. The entire CDR3 protein is CASSRGEGLGQNGYTF.

In the case of this clone: The read finishes 3 residues shy of the CDR3 end, and the germline J gene is used to complete it. The rearrangement joins TRBV13 to TRBJ1-2; D may be TRBD1 (6 bases). The CDR3 contains 14 residues. CDR1 and CDR2 from the germline V gene are PRHDT and FYEKMQ (reference sequence). The V gene lost 2 bases and the J gene lost 3 bases, with 10 bases spanning the gap. CDR3 in amino acids: CASSLTGTHYGYTF. The DNA read from the CDR3 is TGTGCCAGCAGCTTAACTGGGACACACTATGGC.

For this clone: The read falls 3 residues short of the CDR3 end, and the missing part is taken from the germline J gene. V is TRBV11-2 and J is TRBJ1-5; TRBD1 might be the D (5 bases). Germline V gene lookup returns CDR1 SGHAT and CDR2 FQNNGV. This CDR3 spans 15 amino acids. The germline V and J ends were trimmed by 8 bases and 0 bases, with 14 bases remaining between them. The CDR3 sequence: CASPHWGCSNQPQHF. The CDR3 bases that were read are TGTGCCAGCCCCCATTGGGGCTGTAGCAATCAGCCC.

About this clone: The read gets to within 3 residues of the CDR3 end, and the germline J gene fills in the rest. The genes are TRBV19 and TRBJ1-5; D is ambiguous. Germline CDR1 and CDR2: LNHDA and SQIVND (reference sequence). V lost 6 bases to trimming and J lost 3 bases, with 27 bases between them. The CDR3 is 19 amino acids. CDR3 loop: CASSLFDSNPKYDNQPQHF. CDR3 DNA (partial): TGTGCCAGTAGCCTCTTTGACTCTAATCCTAAATATGACAATCAGCCC.

On this clone itself: The read terminates 3 residues before the CDR3 end, so the remaining end is supplied by the germline J gene. The rearrangement uses TRBV5-1 and TRBJ1-4, with 8 bases matching TRBD1. Germline V CDR1 and CDR2: SGHRS, YFSETQ. The CDR3 contains 15 residues. V trimming: 0 bases; J trimming: 4 bases; junction bases outside the gene matches: 2. CDR3 in amino acids: CASSLGQGRNEKLFF. Incomplete CDR3 DNA: TGCGCCAGCAGCTTGGGACAGGGGCGTAATGAAAAA.

About this clone: Read coverage stops 3 residues before the CDR3 terminus; the germline J gene supplies the remainder. The chain couples TRBV20-1 to TRBJ2-7; D might be TRBD1 (5 bases). CDR1 and CDR2 (germline): DFQATT, SNEGSKA (reference sequence). The CDR3 contains 12 residues. Partial CDR3 DNA: TGCAGCCAAAGGGGTTTCGCCTACGAG. Amino acids: CSQRGFAYE. The whole CDR3 region reads CSQRGFAYEQYF.

Of note for this clone: The CDR3 extends 3 residues past the end of the read, so its final part is completed from the germline J gene. The chain employs TRBV5-1 and TRBJ1-1; 11 bases line up with TRBD1. The junction had 2 bases not matched to a gene; V was cut back by 3 bases and J by 4 bases. The CDR3 extends over 14 amino acids. In germline, CDR1 is SGHRS, CDR2 YFSETQ. CDR3 DNA, as far as it was read: TGCGCCAGCAGCTCAGGACAGGGGGCCACTGAA. Its protein is CASSSGQGATE. The full CDR3 reads CASSSGQGATEAFF. The full variable domain, rest sourced from reference TRBV5-1 and TRBJ1-1, is KAGVTQTPRYLIKTRGQQVTLSCSPISGHRSVSWYQQTPGQGLQFLFEYFSETQRNKGNFPGRFSGRQFSNSRSEMNVSTLELGDSALYLCASSSGQGATEAFFGQGTRLTVV.

Regarding this clone: The read halts 3 residues ahead of the CDR3 end, with the missing end drawn from the germline J gene. The chain carries TRBV11-1 and TRBJ2-7, with D perhaps TRBD1 (5 bases). This CDR3 is 13 amino acids long. In germline, CDR1 is SGHAT, CDR2 FQDESV (reference sequence). V dropped 3 bases and J dropped 6 bases, with 12 bases sitting between them. CDR3: CASSFQGPSEQYF. The part of the CDR3 DNA that was read is TGTGCCAGCAGCTTTCAGGGCCCGAGCGAG. The full variable domain, with the rest looked up from reference TRBV11-1 and TRBJ2-7, is EAEVAQSPRYKITEKSQAVAFWCDPISGHATLYWYRQILGQGPELLVQFQDESVVDDSQLPKDRFSAERLKGVDSTLKIQPAELGDSAMYLCASSFQGPSEQYFGPGTRLTVT.

To note about this clone: The observed sequence ends 3 residues before the CDR3 terminus, with the missing tail filled in from the germline J gene. J is TRBJ2-2 and V is TRBV7-9; 8 nucleotides line up with TRBD1. CDR1 is SEHNR, CDR2 FQNEAQ, per germline (reference sequence). The V gene end was trimmed by 5 bases and the J gene end by 7 bases; junction bases not matched to a gene: 3. The CDR3 is 13 amino acids. CDR3 DNA (partial): TGTGCCAGCAGCCAGGGGGCTGTCGGGGAG. It encodes CASSQGAVGE. The full CDR3 protein is CASSQGAVGELFF.

As to this clone: The read stops 3 residues short of the end of the CDR3; the missing end is completed from the germline J gene. V gene TRBV7-3 combines with J gene TRBJ2-3, with 11 bases lining up with TRBD2. This CDR3 comprises 15 residues. After removal of 8 bases from V and 4 bases from J, the junction contained 8 bases not matched to a gene. Germline CDR1 reads SGHTA; CDR2 reads FQGTGA. CDR3 amino acids: CASSRLAGGSDTQYF. Incomplete CDR3 DNA: TGTGCCAGCTCAAGATTAGCGGGAGGGTCAGATACG.

The CDR3 DNA, read in part, is TGTGCCAGTAGTCCCGGGCGGGGCTTCTCCTACAATGAG. It codes for CASSPGRGFSYNE. Given in full, the CDR3 is CASSPGRGFSYNEQFF. The V call is TRBV19, the J call TRBJ2-1; D is perhaps TRBD2 (6 bases). The CDR3 end falls 3 residues outside the read, so it is completed with the germline J gene. Germline values: CDR1 LNHDA, CDR2 SQIVND (reference sequence). Trimming took 5 bases from V and 0 from J, leaving 14 bases between them. The CDR3 contains 16 residues.